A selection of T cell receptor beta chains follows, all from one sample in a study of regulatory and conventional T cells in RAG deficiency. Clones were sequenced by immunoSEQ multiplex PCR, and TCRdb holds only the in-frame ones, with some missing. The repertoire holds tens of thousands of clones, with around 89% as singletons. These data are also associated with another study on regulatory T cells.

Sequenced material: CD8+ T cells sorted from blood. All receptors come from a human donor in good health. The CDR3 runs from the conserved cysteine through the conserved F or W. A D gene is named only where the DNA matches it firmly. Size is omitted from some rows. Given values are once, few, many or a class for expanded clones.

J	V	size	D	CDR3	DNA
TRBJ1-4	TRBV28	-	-	CASRKGTEKLFF	TGTGCCAGCAGAAAGGGTACAGAAAAACTGTTTTTT
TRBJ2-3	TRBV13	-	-	CASSLATTDTQYF	TGTGCCAGCAGCTTAGCCACCACAGATACGCAGTATTTT
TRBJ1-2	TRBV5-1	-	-	CASSLGWDGGGYTF	TGCGCCAGCAGCTTGGGTTGGGATGGAGGTGGCTACACCTTC
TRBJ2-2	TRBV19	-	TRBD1	CASHQPGTGSSGELFF	TGTGCCAGTCACCAACCCGGGACAGGGAGCAGCGGGGAGCTGTTTTTT
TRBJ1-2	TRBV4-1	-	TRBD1	CASSQLRGTGSGYTF	TGCGCCAGCAGCCAGCTGAGGGGGACAGGGTCTGGCTACACCTTC
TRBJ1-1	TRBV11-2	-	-	CASSGSYTEAFF	TGTGCCAGCAGCGGGTCCTATACTGAAGCTTTCTTT
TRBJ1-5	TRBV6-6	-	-	CASSSPGVNQPQHF	TGTGCCAGCAGTTCACCTGGCGTAAATCAGCCCCAGCATTTT
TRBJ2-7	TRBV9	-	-	CASAGSGHEQYF	TGTGCCAGCGCGGGGTCGGGCCACGAGCAGTACTTC
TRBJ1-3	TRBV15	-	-	CATSRDMAGLGNTIYF	TGTGCCACCAGCAGAGATATGGCAGGGCTTGGAAACACCATATATTTT
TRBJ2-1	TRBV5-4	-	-	CASSLGAGALNEQFF	TGTGCCAGCAGCTTGGGGGCAGGGGCCCTCAATGAGCAGTTCTTC
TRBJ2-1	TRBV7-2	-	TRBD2	CASSHKHPLAGVRNEQFF	TGTGCCAGCAGCCACAAACACCCCCTAGCGGGAGTCAGAAATGAGCAGTTCTTC
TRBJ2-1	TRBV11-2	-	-	CASSFGRGPYNEQFF	TGTGCCAGCAGCTTCGGGCGGGGGCCGTACAATGAGCAGTTCTTC
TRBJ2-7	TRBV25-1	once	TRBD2	CASSESVAGGPFEEQYF	TGTGCCAGCAGTGAATCGGTAGCGGGAGGGCCTTTCGAAGAGCAGTACTTC
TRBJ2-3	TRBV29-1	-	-	CSVKIMTGPFTDTQYF	TGCAGCGTGAAAATTATGACGGGGCCCTTCACAGATACGCAGTATTTT
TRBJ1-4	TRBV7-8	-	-	CASSWGRGTNEKLFF	TGTGCCAGCAGCTGGGGGAGAGGGACTAATGAAAAACTGTTTTTT
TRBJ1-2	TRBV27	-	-	CASKAHASNGYTF	TGTGCCAGCAAGGCTCATGCGAGTAATGGCTACACCTTC
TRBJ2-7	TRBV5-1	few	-	CASSPLNRELDEQYF	TGCGCCAGCAGTCCTCTTAACAGGGAATTGGACGAGCAGTACTTC
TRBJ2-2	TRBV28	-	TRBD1	CASRSRRQGEPGELFF	TGTGCCAGCAGGTCCCGACGACAGGGGGAGCCCGGGGAGCTGTTTTTT
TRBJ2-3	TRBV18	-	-	CASSPRTDTQYF	TGTGCCAGCTCACCACGGACAGATACGCAGTATTTT
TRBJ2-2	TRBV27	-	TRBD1	CASSLRGRGTGELFF	TGTGCCAGCAGTTTAAGGGGCAGGGGGACCGGGGAGCTGTTTTTT
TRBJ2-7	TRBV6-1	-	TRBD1	CASSARDRDHEQYF	TGTGCCAGCAGTGCCCGGGACAGGGACCACGAGCAGTACTTC
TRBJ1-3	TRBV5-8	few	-	CASSDYRFSGNTIYF	TGTGCCAGCAGCGACTACCGGTTCTCTGGAAACACCATATATTTT
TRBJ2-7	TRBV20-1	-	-	CSARRDYEQYF	TGCAGTGCTAGGAGGGACTACGAGCAGTACTTC
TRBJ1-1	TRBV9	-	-	CASSAQNTGNTEAFF	TGTGCCAGCAGCGCCCAAAACACAGGAAACACTGAAGCTTTCTTT
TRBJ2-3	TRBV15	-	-	CATSPLGGGDPDTQYF	TGTGCCACCAGCCCTTTGGGGGGCGGGGACCCAGATACGCAGTATTTT
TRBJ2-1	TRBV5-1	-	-	CASSLLGGSNNEQFF	TGCGCCAGCAGCTTGTTGGGGGGTTCGAACAATGAGCAGTTCTTC
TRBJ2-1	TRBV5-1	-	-	CASSYDNEQFF	TGCGCCAGCAGCTACGACAATGAGCAGTTCTTC
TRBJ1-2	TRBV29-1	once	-	CSVPLPRAYGYTF	TGCAGCGTCCCTCTCCCTCGAGCCTATGGCTACACCTTC
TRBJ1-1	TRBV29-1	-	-	CSVADGNTEAFF	TGCAGCGTTGCGGACGGGAACACTGAAGCTTTCTTT
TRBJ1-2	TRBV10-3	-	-	CAISTDAANYGYTF	TGTGCCATCAGTACGGACGCAGCTAACTATGGCTACACCTTC
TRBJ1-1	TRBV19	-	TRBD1	CASMIQGTEAFF	TGTGCCAGTATGATACAGGGGACTGAAGCTTTCTTT
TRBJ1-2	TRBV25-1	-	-	CASSELTDYYGYTF	TGTGCCAGCAGTGAATTGACAGACTACTATGGCTACACCTTC
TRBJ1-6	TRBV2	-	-	CASGSTPLHF	TGTGCCAGCGGGAGTACACCCCTCCACTTT
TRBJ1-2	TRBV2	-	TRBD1	CASSRDSADFYGYTF	TGTGCCAGCAGTCGGGACAGCGCCGACTTCTATGGCTACACCTTC
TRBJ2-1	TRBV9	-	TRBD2	CASSDVKRGEYNEQFF	TGTGCCAGCAGCGATGTGAAGCGGGGGGAATACAATGAGCAGTTCTTC
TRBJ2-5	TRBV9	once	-	CASSVGTYEETQYF	TGTGCCAGCAGCGTAGGGACATACGAAGAGACCCAGTACTTC
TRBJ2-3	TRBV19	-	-	CASKGRAIDTDTQYF	TGTGCCAGTAAAGGCAGGGCGATAGACACAGATACGCAGTATTTT
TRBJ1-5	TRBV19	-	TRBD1	CASSQPDRGSNQPQHF	TGTGCCAGTAGTCAGCCAGACAGGGGATCGAATCAGCCCCAGCATTTT
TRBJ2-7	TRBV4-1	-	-	CASSQITPPGSSYEQYF	TGCGCCAGCAGCCAGATCACCCCGCCAGGTAGCTCCTACGAGCAGTACTTC
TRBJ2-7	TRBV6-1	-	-	CASNPDSGSSYEQYF	TGTGCCAGCAATCCGGACAGCGGATCATCCTACGAGCAGTACTTC
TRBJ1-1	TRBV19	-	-	CASHGLMNTEAFF	TGTGCCAGTCACGGACTTATGAACACTGAAGCTTTCTTT